The 16 T cell receptor beta chains in this list originate from one sample, sequenced in a study of blood T cells in healthy people across ages. Together with a sample-barcoded 5' primer, a J-beta primer mix was included in a second PCR lasting about 7 to 12 cycles. TCRdb ran MiXCR on the 5' RACE reads and lists one entry per CDR3 protein. The table has approximately 1,700,000 distinct CDR3 sequences, around 40% seen once. Sequencing input: blood. Receptors originate from a human donor in good health.

The sample holds a few counts of this clonotype. V gene TRBV12-3 or TRBV12-4 combines with J gene TRBJ2-5; TRBD1 is a possible D gene (6 bases). The DNA end is more similar to TRBJ2-7, so the J call may be wrong. The CDR3 consists of 14 residues. The CDR3 DNA reads TGTGCCAGCAGTTTATACAGGGAACCCTACGAGCAGTACTTC. Residues: CASSLYREPYEQYF.

J is TRBJ2-3 and V is TRBV20-1, with 10 bases matching TRBD2. Unmatched junction bases numbered 3, after V lost 4 bases and J lost 2 bases. The CDR3 is 14 amino acids. CDR1 is DFQATT and CDR2 is SNEGSKA in the germline V gene (reference sequence). The CDR3: CSAMSGGATDTQYF. The CDR3 DNA is TGCAGTGCTATGAGCGGGGGGGCCACAGATACGCAGTATTTT.

As for this clonotype: Germline is not matched at one junction end, which may reflect a read error. The chain links TRBV18 to TRBJ2-7, with 9 bases aligning to TRBD1. The CDR3 has 14 residues. The germline V gene has CDR1 KGHSH and CDR2 LQKENI. This CDR3 reads CANSPPTGGYEQYF. Written as DNA, the CDR3 is TGTGCCAACTCACCACCGACAGGGGGCTACGAGCAGTACTTC.

This clonotype was counted ten times or more. J is TRBJ2-6 and V is TRBV4-1; no clear D. The V end was cut by 2 bases, the J end by 2 bases, with 10 bases between. The CDR3 runs 16 residues. Germline V gives CDR1 MGHRA, CDR2 YSYEKL. The CDR3 coding sequence is TGCGCCAGCAGCCAAAGTCCTAGTACTGGGGCCAACGTCCTGACTTTC. It specifies CASSQSPSTGANVLTF.

The rearrangement links TRBV6-1 to TRBJ2-4, with 7 bases matching TRBD2. The tail of the sequence fits TRBJ2-7 better, so the J call may be wrong. Per germline, CDR1 MNHNS and CDR2 SASEGT. The CDR3 length is 13 residues. This CDR3 reads CASKMGGIYEQYF. The CDR3 nucleotides are TGTGCCAGCAAAATGGGGGGGATCTACGAGCAGTACTTC.

The sample holds many counts of this clonotype. The V gene is TRBV6-2 or TRBV6-3, the J gene TRBJ1-2; 10 bases map to TRBD1. CDR1 is MNHEY, CDR2 SVGEGT, per germline. This CDR3 contains 18 residues. J was trimmed by 0 bases and V by 6 bases; bases with no gene match: 13. Written as DNA, the CDR3 is TGTGCCAGCAGGCCCACCGGGACAGGGGTTCTGGCTAACTATGGCTACACCTTC. Translated, it gives CASRPTGTGVLANYGYTF.

The chain has TRBV12-3 or TRBV12-4 and TRBJ2-1; 12 bases are a match to TRBD2. The CDR3 runs 15 residues. V lost 2 bases to trimming and J lost 13 bases; unmatched junction nucleotides: 9. CDR3 nucleotides: TGTGCCAGCAGTTTAAGGGCTAGCGGGGGGGCCGCTCAGTTCTTC. It is translated as CASSLRASGGAAQFF.

The CDR3, as DNA: TGCAGTGTTAACAGGGGATCTAACTATGGCTACACCTTC. Translation: CSVNRGSNYGYTF. The gene calls are TRBV20-1 and TRBJ1-2; TRBD1 matches at 7 bases. CDR1 and CDR2 (germline): DFQATT, SNEGSKA (reference sequence). V lost 7 bases and J lost 0; bases outside the gene matches: 5. This CDR3 spans 13 amino acids.

The chain uses TRBV20-1 and TRBJ1-2, with D tentatively TRBD1 (6 bases). The CDR3 consists of 14 residues. Trimming cost V 3 bases and J 4 bases, with 15 bases left between them. Germline V gene sequence: CDR1 DFQATT, CDR2 SNEGSKA (reference sequence). The CDR3 DNA reads as TGCAGTGCTAGTAGACAGGTGGCGGCCTATGGCTACACCTTC. As protein: CSASRQVAAYGYTF.

This clonotype has only a few counts. This chain links TRBV3-1 with TRBJ2-6, with D uncertain. The CDR3 covers 16 residues. The germline CDR1 and CDR2 sequences are LGHDT and YNNKEL (reference sequence). V was shortened by 4 bases and J by 1 base, with 11 bases between the two germline ends. This chain's CDR3 is CASSPILASGANVLTF. CDR3 sequence (DNA): TGTGCCAGCAGCCCGATACTGGCGTCTGGGGCCAACGTCCTGACTTTC.

In regard to this clonotype: The junction does not match germline at one end; this may be a read error. J is TRBJ2-3 and V is TRBV12-3 or TRBV12-4; tentatively, D is TRBD1 or TRBD2 (5 bases each). This CDR3 contains 15 residues. CDR3 in DNA: TGTGCCAGCAGTTTGATGGCAGGGAGCACAGATGCGCAGTATTTC. Its protein is CASSLMAGSTDAQYF.

The genes are TRBV5-6 and TRBJ2-5; TRBD1 aligns across 9 bases. The CDR3 spans 14 residues. V was pared by 2 bases and J by 5 bases, with 4 bases of the junction left unmatched. Germline values: CDR1 SGHDT, CDR2 YYEEEE. The CDR3 nucleotides are TGTGCCAGCAGCTTCGCTGACAGGGGGGAGACCCAGTACTTC. Translated, it gives CASSFADRGETQYF. The variable domain in full, with the rest retrieved from reference TRBV5-6 and TRBJ2-5, is DAGVTQSPTHLIKTRGQQVTLRCSPKSGHDTVSWYQQALGQGPQFIFQYYEEEERQRGNFPDRFSGHQFPNYSSELNVNALLLGDSALYLCASSFADRGETQYFGPGTRLLVL.

V is TRBV7-8 and J is TRBJ1-1; D ambiguous. CDR1 and CDR2 (germline): SGHVS, FQNEAQ. Trimming left V 2 bases short and J 0 bases short, with 13 bases between. The CDR3 has 16 amino acids. Written as DNA, the CDR3 is TGTGCCAGCAGCTTATATCCCGCAGGTGTGAACACTGAAGCTTTCTTT. Translation gives CASSLYPAGVNTEAFF.

Here the CDR3 reads CASKMGDTQYF. The CDR3 region has the DNA TGTGCCAGCAAAATGGGAGATACGCAGTATTTT. This chain uses TRBV12-3 or TRBV12-4 with TRBJ2-3; D remains ambiguous. The V end was cut by 7 bases, the J end by 5 bases, with 7 bases between. The CDR3 totals 11 residues.

J is TRBJ1-2 and V is TRBV9; tentatively, D is TRBD1 (6 bases). The CDR3 extends over 13 amino acids. CDR1 and CDR2 (germline): SGDLS, YYNGEE. V was trimmed by 6 bases and J by 3 bases, leaving 12 bases between them. CDR3: CASNRGQDYGYTF. The CDR3, as DNA: TGTGCCAGCAACCGGGGGCAGGACTATGGCTACACCTTC.

The chain uses TRBV4-1 and TRBJ1-5; no clear D. Per germline, CDR1 MGHRA and CDR2 YSYEKL. V lost 8 bases and J 7 bases, leaving 21 bases between the germline ends. The length of the CDR3 is 15 residues. The CDR3 spells CASRSLDGIEQPQHF. The CDR3 DNA reads as TGCGCCAGCCGCTCCCTTGACGGGATAGAGCAGCCCCAGCATTTT.